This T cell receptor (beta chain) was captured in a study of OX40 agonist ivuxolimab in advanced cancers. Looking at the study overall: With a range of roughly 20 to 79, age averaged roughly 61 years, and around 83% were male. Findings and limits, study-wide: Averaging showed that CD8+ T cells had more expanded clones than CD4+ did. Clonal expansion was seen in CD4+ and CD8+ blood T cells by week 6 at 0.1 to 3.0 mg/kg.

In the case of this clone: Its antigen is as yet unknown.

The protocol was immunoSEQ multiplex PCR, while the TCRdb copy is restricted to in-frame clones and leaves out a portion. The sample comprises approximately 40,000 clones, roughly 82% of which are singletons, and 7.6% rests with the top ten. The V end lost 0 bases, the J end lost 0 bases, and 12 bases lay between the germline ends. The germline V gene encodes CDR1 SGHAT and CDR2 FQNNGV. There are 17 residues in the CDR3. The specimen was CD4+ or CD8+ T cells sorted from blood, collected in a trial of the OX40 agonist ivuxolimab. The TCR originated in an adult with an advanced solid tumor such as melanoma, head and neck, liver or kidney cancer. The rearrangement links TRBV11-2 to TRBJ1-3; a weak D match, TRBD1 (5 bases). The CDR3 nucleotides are TGTGCCAGCAGCTTAGATACACACAGGATCTCTGGAAACACCATATATTTT. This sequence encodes CASSLDTHRISGNTIYF. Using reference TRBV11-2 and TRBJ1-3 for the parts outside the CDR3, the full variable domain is EAGVAQSPRYKIIEKRQSVAFWCNPISGHATLYWYQQILGQGPKLLIQFQNNGVVDDSQLPKDRFSAERLKGVDSTLKIQPAKLEDSAVYLCASSLDTHRISGNTIYFGEGSWLTVV.